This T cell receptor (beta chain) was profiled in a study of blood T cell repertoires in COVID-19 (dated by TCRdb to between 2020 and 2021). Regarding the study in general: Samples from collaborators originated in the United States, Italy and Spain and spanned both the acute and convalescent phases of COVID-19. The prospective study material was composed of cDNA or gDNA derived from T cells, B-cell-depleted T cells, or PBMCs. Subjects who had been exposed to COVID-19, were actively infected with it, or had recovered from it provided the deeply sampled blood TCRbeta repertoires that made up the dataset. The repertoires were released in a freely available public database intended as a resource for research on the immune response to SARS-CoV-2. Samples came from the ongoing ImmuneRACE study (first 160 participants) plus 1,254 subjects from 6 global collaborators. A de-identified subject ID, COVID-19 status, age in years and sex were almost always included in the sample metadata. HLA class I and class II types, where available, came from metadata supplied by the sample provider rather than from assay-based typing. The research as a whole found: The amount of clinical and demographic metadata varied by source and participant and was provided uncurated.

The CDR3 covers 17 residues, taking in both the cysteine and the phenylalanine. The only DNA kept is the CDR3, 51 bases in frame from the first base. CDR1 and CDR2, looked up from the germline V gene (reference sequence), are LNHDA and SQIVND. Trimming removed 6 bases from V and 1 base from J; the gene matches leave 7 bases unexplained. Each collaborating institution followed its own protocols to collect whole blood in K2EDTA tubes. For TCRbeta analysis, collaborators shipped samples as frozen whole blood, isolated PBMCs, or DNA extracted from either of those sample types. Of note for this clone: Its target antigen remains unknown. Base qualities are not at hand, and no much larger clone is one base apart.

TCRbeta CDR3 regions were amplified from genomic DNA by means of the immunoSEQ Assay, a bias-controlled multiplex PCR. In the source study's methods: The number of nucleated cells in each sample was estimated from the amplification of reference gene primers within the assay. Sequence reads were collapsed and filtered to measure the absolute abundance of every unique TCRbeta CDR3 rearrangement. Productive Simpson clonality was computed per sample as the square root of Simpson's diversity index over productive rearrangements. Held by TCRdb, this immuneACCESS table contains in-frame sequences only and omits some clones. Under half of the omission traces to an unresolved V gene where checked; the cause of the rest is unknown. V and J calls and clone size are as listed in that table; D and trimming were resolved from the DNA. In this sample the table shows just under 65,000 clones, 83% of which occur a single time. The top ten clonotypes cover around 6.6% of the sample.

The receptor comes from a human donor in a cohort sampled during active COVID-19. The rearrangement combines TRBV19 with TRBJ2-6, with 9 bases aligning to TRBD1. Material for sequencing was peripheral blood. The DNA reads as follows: TGTGCCAGTAGGATACAGGGGGCTAAATCTGGGGCCAACGTCCTGACTTTC. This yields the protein CASRIQGAKSGANVLTF.